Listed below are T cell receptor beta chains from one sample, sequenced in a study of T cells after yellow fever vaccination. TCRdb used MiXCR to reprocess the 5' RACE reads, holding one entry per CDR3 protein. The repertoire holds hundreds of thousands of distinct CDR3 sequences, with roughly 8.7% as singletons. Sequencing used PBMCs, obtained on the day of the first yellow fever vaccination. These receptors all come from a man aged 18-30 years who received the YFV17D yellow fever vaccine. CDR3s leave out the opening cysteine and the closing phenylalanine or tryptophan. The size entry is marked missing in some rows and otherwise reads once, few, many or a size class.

CDR3 protein: ASSPTGIGANVLT
clone size: .
V gene: TRBV18

CDR3 protein: ASSLGQLQGEQY
clone size: many
V gene: TRBV5-1

CDR3 protein: ASSQEGEGTGELF
clone size: .
V gene: TRBV4-1

CDR3 protein: ASSQDLPNYGYT
clone size: .
V gene: TRBV4-3

CDR3 protein: SGTEAPLRGYT
clone size: .
V gene: TRBV20-1

CDR3 protein: ASSDLGLPYGYT
clone size: .
V gene: TRBV10-2

CDR3 protein: ASSLTAGASNTGELF
clone size: few
V gene: TRBV7-9

CDR3 protein: SVAATPGYT
clone size: .
V gene: TRBV29-1

CDR3 protein: ASSPQGQTIQEQY
clone size: .
V gene: TRBV4-2

CDR3 protein: ASSLSVQSQPQH
clone size: few
V gene: TRBV27

CDR3 protein: ASSGRQGATGELF
clone size: many
V gene: TRBV6-1

CDR3 protein: ASSRRSGVDTGELF
clone size: few
V gene: TRBV7-9

CDR3 protein: ASGLEDYQPQH
clone size: .
V gene: TRBV12-5

CDR3 protein: ASSQGFRMPGELF
clone size: many
V gene: TRBV4-1

CDR3 protein: ASSPYRGENTEAF
clone size: few
V gene: TRBV18

CDR3 protein: ASSPMGGSQETQY
clone size: .
V gene: TRBV5-1

CDR3 protein: AWTDNSYEQY
clone size: .
V gene: TRBV30

CDR3 protein: ASSQDKAGRGSGELF
clone size: few
V gene: TRBV4-3

CDR3 protein: ASRRQSSYNSPLH
clone size: few
V gene: TRBV19

CDR3 protein: ASSRTGPFGEQY
clone size: .
V gene: TRBV3-1

CDR3 protein: ASKVSRSYNEQF
clone size: many
V gene: TRBV6-2/TRBV6-3

CDR3 protein: ASTPGPGYYGYT
clone size: few
V gene: TRBV12-3/TRBV12-4

CDR3 protein: ASSSDYARVETQY
clone size: few
V gene: TRBV18

CDR3 protein: ASSDYGGGASDTQY
clone size: many
V gene: TRBV6-1

CDR3 protein: ASSFSDRGRFEQY
clone size: many
V gene: TRBV5-1

CDR3 protein: ATSAGGGQETQY
clone size: .
V gene: TRBV24-1

CDR3 protein: ASSLVVAETQY
clone size: .
V gene: TRBV5-1

CDR3 protein: ASSLGRGVGNTIY
clone size: .
V gene: TRBV7-2

CDR3 protein: ASSQTGFPPYEQY
clone size: .
V gene: TRBV6-2/TRBV6-3

CDR3 protein: ASSLRTRPYNEQF
clone size: few
V gene: TRBV7-2

CDR3 protein: ASSSSTSGKETQY
clone size: many
V gene: TRBV5-1

CDR3 protein: ASSWDRGNQPQH
clone size: few
V gene: TRBV28

CDR3 protein: SASTGTSGGTQETQY
clone size: .
V gene: TRBV20-1

CDR3 protein: ASSLRGGGVLDTQY
clone size: few
V gene: TRBV5-4

CDR3 protein: ASSLDLSHTDTQY
clone size: few
V gene: TRBV7-9

CDR3 protein: ASSQDEGYQPQH
clone size: few
V gene: TRBV4-1

CDR3 protein: ASSQEALPTDTQY
clone size: few
V gene: TRBV4-2

CDR3 protein: ASSPDPKNVLT
clone size: few
V gene: TRBV7-2

CDR3 protein: ASSLSQTNTEAF
clone size: .
V gene: TRBV7-9

CDR3 protein: ASSAGTGGSSGANVLT
clone size: few
V gene: TRBV5-1

CDR3 protein: AMSFRPGPYEQY
clone size: few
V gene: TRBV6-1

CDR3 protein: AISATDLQPQH
clone size: few
V gene: TRBV10-3

CDR3 protein: SARGGTGTSPLH
clone size: few
V gene: TRBV20-1

CDR3 protein: ASSSDRTTEAF
clone size: .
V gene: TRBV19

CDR3 protein: ASSSRAGGTYNEQF
clone size: many
V gene: TRBV7-2

CDR3 protein: ASSLNNFGGQRGYT
clone size: once
V gene: TRBV4-3

CDR3 protein: ASSLSLSSPTPEAF
clone size: .
V gene: TRBV28

CDR3 protein: ASSFSGSSSYEQY
clone size: .
V gene: TRBV6-5

CDR3 protein: ASSSPGELF
clone size: .
V gene: TRBV7-9

CDR3 protein: SAWDPASAEAF
clone size: few
V gene: TRBV20-1

CDR3 protein: ASSPDSDGYT
clone size: .
V gene: TRBV18

CDR3 protein: AISGGEAKETQY
clone size: .
V gene: TRBV10-3

CDR3 protein: ASSPRGTEAF
clone size: many
V gene: TRBV12-3/TRBV12-4

CDR3 protein: ASSLEGRPYGYT
clone size: .
V gene: TRBV7-8

CDR3 protein: ASSAGLNTEAF
clone size: .
V gene: TRBV5-5

CDR3 protein: SATGTGMYIQY
clone size: .
V gene: TRBV20-1

CDR3 protein: AGGGVVTGELF
clone size: .
V gene: TRBV7-2